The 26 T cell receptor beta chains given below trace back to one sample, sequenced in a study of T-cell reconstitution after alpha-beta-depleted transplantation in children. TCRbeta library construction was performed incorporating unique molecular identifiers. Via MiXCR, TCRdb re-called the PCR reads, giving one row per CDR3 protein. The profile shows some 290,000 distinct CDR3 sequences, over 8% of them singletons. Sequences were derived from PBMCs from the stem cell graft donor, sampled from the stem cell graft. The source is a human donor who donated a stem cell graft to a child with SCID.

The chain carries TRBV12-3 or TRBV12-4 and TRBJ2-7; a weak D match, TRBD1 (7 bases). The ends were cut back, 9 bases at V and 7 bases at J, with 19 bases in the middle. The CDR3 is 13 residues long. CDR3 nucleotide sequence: TGTGCCAGTAACCCAGGGGGGTCTCGTGAGCAGTACTTC. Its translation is CASNPGGSREQYF.

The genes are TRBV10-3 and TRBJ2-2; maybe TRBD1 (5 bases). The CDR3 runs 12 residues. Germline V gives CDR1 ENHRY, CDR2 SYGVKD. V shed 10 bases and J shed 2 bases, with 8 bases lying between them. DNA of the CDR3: TGTGCCACCAGGGTTAACACCGGGGAGCTGTTTTTT. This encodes CATRVNTGELFF.

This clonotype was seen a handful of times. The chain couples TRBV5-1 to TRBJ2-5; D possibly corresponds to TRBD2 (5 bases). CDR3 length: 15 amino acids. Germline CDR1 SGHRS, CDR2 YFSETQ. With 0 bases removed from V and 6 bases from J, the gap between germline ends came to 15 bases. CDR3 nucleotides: TGCGCCAGCAGCTTGGCTCCAGAGGGTTGGAAGACCCAGTACTTC. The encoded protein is CASSLAPEGWKTQYF.

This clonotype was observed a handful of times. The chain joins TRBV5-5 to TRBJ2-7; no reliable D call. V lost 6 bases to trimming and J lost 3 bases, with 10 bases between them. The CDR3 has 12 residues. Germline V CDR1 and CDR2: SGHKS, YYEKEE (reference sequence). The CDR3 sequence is CASIKQNYEQYF. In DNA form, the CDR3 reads TGTGCCAGCATCAAACAAAACTACGAGCAGTACTTC.

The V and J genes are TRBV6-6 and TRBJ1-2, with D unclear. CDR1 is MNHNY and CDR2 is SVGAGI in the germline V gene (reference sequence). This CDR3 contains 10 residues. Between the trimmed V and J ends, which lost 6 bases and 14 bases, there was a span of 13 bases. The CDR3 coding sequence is TGTGCCAGCAGCCGCGACCTACTGACCTTC. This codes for CASSRDLLTF.

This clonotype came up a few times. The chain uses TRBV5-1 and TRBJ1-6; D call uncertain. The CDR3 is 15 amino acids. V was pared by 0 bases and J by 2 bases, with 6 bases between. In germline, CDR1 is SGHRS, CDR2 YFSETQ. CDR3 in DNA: TGCGCCAGCAGCTTGGATGGAGCCTATAATTCACCCCTCCACTTT. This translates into CASSLDGAYNSPLHF.

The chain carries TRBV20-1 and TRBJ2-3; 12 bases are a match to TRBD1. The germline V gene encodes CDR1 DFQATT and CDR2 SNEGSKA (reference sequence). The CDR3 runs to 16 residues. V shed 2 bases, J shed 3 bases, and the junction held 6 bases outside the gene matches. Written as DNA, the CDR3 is TGCAGTGCTAGACTGGGACAGGGGGCTGGGACAGATACGCAGTATTTT. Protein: CSARLGQGAGTDTQYF.

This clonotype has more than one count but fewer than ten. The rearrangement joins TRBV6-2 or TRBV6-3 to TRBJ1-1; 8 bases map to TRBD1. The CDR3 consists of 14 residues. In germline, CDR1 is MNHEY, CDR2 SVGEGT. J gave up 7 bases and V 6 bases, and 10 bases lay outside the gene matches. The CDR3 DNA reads TGTGCCAGCAGCTCCCTGGACAGGGCAGGTGAAGCTTTCTTT. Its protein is CASSSLDRAGEAFF.

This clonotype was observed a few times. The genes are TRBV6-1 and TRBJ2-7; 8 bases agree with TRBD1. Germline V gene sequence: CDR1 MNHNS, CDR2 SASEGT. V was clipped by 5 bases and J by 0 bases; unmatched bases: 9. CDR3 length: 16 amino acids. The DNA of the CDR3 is TGTGCCAGCAGTATAACGACAGGGGCCTCCTCCTACGAGCAGTACTTC. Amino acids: CASSITTGASSYEQYF.

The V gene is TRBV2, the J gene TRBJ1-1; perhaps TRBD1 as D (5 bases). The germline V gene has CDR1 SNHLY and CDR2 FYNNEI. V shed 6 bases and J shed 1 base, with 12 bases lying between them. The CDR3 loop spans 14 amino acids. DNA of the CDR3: TGTGCCAGCAGAGCCGGGACGGCGAACACTGAAGCTTTCTTT. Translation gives CASRAGTANTEAFF.

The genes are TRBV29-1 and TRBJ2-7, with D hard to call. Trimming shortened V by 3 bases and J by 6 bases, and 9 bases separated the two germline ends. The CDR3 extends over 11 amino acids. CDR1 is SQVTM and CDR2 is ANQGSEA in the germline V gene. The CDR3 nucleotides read TGCAGCGTTGATTGGGATGCCGAGCAGTACTTC. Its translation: CSVDWDAEQYF.

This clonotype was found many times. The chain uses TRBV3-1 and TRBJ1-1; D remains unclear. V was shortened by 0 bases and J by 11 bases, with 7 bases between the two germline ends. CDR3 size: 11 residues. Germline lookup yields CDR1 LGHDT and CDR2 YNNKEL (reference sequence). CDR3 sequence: CASSQDREAFF. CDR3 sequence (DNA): TGTGCCAGCAGCCAAGATAGGGAGGCTTTCTTT.

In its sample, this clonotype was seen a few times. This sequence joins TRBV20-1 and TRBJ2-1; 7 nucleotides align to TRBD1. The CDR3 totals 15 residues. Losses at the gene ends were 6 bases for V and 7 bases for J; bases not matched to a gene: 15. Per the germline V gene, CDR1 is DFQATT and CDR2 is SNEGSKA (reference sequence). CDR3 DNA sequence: TGCAGTGCCCCCGTTCTAGAGGGGGCCTGGAATGAGCAGTTCTTC. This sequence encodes CSAPVLEGAWNEQFF.

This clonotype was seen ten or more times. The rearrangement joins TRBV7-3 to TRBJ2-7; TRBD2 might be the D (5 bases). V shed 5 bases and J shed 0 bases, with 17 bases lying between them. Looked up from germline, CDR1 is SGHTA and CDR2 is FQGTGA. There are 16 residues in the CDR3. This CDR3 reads CASSPGVIGDSYEQYF. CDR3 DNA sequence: TGTGCCAGCAGCCCCGGAGTAATCGGGGACTCCTACGAGCAGTACTTC.

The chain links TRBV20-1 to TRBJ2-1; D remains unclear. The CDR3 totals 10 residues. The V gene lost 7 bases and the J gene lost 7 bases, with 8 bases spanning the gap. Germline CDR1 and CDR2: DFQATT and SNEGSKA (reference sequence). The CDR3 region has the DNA TGCAGTGTTATGGGGAATGAGCAGTTCTTC. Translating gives CSVMGNEQFF.

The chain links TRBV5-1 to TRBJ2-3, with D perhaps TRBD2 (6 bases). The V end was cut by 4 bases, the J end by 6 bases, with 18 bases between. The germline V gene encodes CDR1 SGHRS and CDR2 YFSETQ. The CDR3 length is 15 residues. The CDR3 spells CASSPLGLTADTQYF. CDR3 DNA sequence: TGCGCCAGCAGCCCCCTGGGACTTACCGCGGATACGCAGTATTTT.

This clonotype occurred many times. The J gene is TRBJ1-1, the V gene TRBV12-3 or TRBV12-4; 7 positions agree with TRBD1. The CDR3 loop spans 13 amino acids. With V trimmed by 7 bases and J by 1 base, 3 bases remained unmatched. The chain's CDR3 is CASIRQGNTEAFF. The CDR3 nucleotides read TGTGCCAGCATTAGACAGGGGAACACTGAAGCTTTCTTT.

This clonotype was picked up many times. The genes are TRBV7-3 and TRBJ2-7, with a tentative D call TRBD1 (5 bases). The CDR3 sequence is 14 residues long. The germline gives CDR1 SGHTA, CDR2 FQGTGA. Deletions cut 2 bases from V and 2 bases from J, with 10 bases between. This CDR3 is CASSLAQGPYEQYF. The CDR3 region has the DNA TGTGCCAGCAGCTTAGCCCAGGGCCCCTACGAGCAGTACTTC.

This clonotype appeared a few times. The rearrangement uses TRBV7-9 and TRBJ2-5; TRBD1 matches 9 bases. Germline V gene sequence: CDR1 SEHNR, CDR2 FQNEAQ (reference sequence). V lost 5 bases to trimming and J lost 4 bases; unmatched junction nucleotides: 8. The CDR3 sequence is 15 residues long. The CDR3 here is CASSPPGQGPETQYF. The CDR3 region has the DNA TGTGCCAGCAGCCCCCCGGGACAGGGTCCAGAGACCCAGTACTTC.

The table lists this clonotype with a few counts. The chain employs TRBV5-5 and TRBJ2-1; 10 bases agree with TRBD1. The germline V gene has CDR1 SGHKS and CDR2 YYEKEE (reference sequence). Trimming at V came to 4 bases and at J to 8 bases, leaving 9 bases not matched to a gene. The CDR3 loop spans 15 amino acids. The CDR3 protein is CASSHWDRGSDEQFF. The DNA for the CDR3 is TGTGCCAGCAGCCATTGGGACAGGGGATCGGATGAGCAGTTCTTC. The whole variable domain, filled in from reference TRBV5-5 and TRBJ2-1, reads DAGVTQSPTHLIKTRGQQVTLRCSPISGHKSVSWYQQVLGQGPQFIFQYYEKEERGRGNFPDRFSARQFPNYSSELNVNALLLGDSALYLCASSHWDRGSDEQFFGPGTRLTVL.

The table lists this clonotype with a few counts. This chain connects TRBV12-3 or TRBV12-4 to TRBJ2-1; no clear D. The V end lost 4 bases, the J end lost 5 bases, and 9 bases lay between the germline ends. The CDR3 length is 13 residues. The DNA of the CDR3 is TGTGCCAGCAGTTCGTACGGAGACAATGAGCAGTTCTTC. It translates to CASSSYGDNEQFF.

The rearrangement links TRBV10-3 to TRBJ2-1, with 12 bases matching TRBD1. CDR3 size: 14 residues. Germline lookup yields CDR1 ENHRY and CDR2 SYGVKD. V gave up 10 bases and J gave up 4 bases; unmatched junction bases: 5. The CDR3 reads CASKGQGAYNEQFF. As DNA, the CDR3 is TGTGCCAGCAAGGGACAGGGGGCTTACAATGAGCAGTTCTTC.

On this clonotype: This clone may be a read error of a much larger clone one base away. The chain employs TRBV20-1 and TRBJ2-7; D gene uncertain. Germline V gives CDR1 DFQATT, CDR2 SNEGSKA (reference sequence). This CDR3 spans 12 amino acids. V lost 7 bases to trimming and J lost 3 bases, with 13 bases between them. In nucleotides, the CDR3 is TGCAGTGTGTTTGGGTCTATCTACGAGCAGTACTTC. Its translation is CSVFGSIYEQYF.

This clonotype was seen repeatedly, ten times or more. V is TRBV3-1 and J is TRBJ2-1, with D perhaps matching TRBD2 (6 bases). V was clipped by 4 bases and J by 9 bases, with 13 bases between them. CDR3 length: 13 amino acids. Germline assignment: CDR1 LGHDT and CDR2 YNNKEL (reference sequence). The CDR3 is CASSRTRGGEQFF. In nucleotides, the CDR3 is TGTGCCAGCAGCCGAACTAGGGGAGGTGAGCAGTTCTTC.

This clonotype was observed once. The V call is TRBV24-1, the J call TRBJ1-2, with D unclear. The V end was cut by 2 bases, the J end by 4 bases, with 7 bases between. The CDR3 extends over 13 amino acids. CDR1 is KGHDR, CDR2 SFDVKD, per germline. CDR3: CATSDSSRYGYTF. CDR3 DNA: TGTGCCACCAGTGATTCGAGCCGCTATGGCTACACCTTC.

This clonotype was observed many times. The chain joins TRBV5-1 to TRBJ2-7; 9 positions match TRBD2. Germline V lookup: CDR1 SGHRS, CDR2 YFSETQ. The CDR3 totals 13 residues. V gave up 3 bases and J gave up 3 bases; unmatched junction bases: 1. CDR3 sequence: CASSSSGVYEQYF. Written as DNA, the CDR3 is TGCGCCAGCAGCTCTAGCGGGGTCTACGAGCAGTACTTC.